These 14 T cell receptor beta chains came from one sample sequenced in a study of CD8 T cells in ankylosing spondylitis. Study-wide points: Made up of under ten highly homologous variants, a TCR beta motif appeared characteristic of ankylosing spondylitis blood.

These receptors' antigens are unknown. TCRdb independently ran MiXCR on the 5' RACE reads; one entry per CDR3 protein. This sample has under 950,000 distinct CDR3 sequences, with under 20% found just once. The specimen sequenced was blood, either unsorted or a sorted T cell fraction (not recorded which). These receptors all stem from a male donor with ankylosing spondylitis.

This rearrangement joins TRBV12-3 or TRBV12-4 to TRBJ2-1; D perhaps matches TRBD2 (6 bases). V shed 7 bases and J shed 10 bases, with 26 bases lying between them. This CDR3 has 16 amino acids. The CDR3 loop is CASTPGSGRGPMEQFF. As DNA, the CDR3 is TGTGCCAGCACCCCGGGGAGCGGGCGTGGCCCAATGGAGCAGTTCTTC.

The rearrangement uses TRBV6-5 and TRBJ1-6; D call uncertain. Germline lookup yields CDR1 MNHEY and CDR2 SVGAGI. V was shortened by 0 bases and J by 5 bases, with 8 bases between the two germline ends. The CDR3 is 15 amino acids. CDR3 residues: CASSYSGNDNSPLHF. CDR3 nucleotide sequence: TGTGCCAGCAGTTACTCGGGAAATGATAATTCACCCCTCCACTTT.

This clonotype was seen a handful of times. The genes are TRBV12-3 or TRBV12-4 and TRBJ1-2; 11 bases align to TRBD1. Unmatched junction bases numbered 3, after V lost 6 bases and J lost 3 bases. This CDR3 has 14 amino acids. CDR3 sequence reads: CASSWDRGYYGYTF. CDR3 nucleotides: TGTGCCAGCAGCTGGGACAGGGGGTACTATGGCTACACCTTC.

The chain links TRBV6-2 or TRBV6-3 to TRBJ2-5; no clear D. Deletions cut 4 bases from V and 3 bases from J, with 12 bases between. From germline, CDR1 is MNHEY and CDR2 SVGEGT. The CDR3 is made up of 14 amino acids. The CDR3 reads CASSWAGDEETQYF. The CDR3 bases are TGTGCCAGCAGTTGGGCAGGCGATGAAGAGACCCAGTACTTC.

This clonotype was observed a handful of times. The genes are TRBV20-1 and TRBJ2-5; 11 bases agree with TRBD2. The CDR3 spans 14 residues. Germline values: CDR1 DFQATT, CDR2 SNEGSKA (reference sequence). Unmatched junction bases numbered 10, after V lost 6 bases and J lost 7 bases. For the CDR3, the DNA is TGCAGTGCGGGACTAGCGGATCCTATAGGGACCCAGTACTTC. This gives the protein CSAGLADPIGTQYF.

This clonotype has more than one count but fewer than ten. V usage is TRBV11-2 and J usage is TRBJ1-2; D remains unclear. Germline CDR1 reads SGHAT; CDR2 reads FQNNGV. The CDR3 sequence is 18 residues long. V gave up 2 bases and J gave up 4 bases, with 23 bases separating them. The CDR3 loop reads CASSLSGSAALARYGYTF. The CDR3 bases are TGTGCCAGCAGCTTATCTGGCAGCGCCGCTTTGGCCCGCTATGGCTACACCTTC.

Many counts were recorded for this clonotype. The chain joins TRBV7-8 to TRBJ2-1; possible D gene TRBD1, 6 bases. Germline V lookup: CDR1 SGHVS, CDR2 FQNEAQ. The V gene lost 5 bases and the J gene lost 12 bases, with 26 bases spanning the gap. This CDR3 has 16 amino acids. The CDR3 is CASSMTGTQEAKGQFF. In DNA form, the CDR3 reads TGTGCCAGCAGCATGACCGGGACACAGGAGGCCAAGGGGCAGTTCTTC.

As concerns this clonotype: The germline gene is not matched at one end of the junction; a read error may be the cause. For the CDR3, the DNA is TGTGCCAGCAGTGACATGGGATCTGGGGCCGACGTCCTGACTTTC. It specifies CASSDMGSGADVLTF. The V call is TRBV2, the J call TRBJ2-6; TRBD1 might be the D (5 bases). Germline V gene lookup returns CDR1 SNHLY and CDR2 FYNNEI. CDR3 length equals 15 residues.

This chain links TRBV24-1 with TRBJ2-2; D is possibly TRBD2 (7 bases). The CDR3 loop spans 17 amino acids. Trimming left V 4 bases short and J 3 bases short, with 17 bases between. CDR1 is KGHDR and CDR2 is SFDVKD in the germline V gene. CDR3 region: CATSDPGGAPYTGELFF. In DNA, the CDR3 is TGTGCCACCAGTGACCCTGGGGGGGCGCCGTACACCGGGGAGCTGTTTTTT.

The V gene is TRBV7-2, the J gene TRBJ2-7; 8 bases map to TRBD1. Losses at the gene ends were 5 bases for V and 5 bases for J; bases not matched to a gene: 8. Germline V lookup: CDR1 SGHTA, CDR2 FQGNSA. The CDR3 is 14 amino acids. The CDR3 nucleotides are TGTGCCAGCAGCCCCCGGACAGGGTGGGACGAGCAGTACTTC. Encoded protein: CASSPRTGWDEQYF.

This clonotype has a count of ten or more. The chain recombines TRBV12-3 or TRBV12-4 with TRBJ2-2, with TRBD1 as a possible D gene (6 bases). With 6 bases removed from V and 0 bases from J, the gap between germline ends came to 11 bases. This CDR3 is built from 15 residues. CDR3 in amino acids: CASSFTGPNTGELFF. In nucleotides, the CDR3 is TGTGCCAGCAGCTTCACAGGGCCGAACACCGGGGAGCTGTTTTTT.

The chain employs TRBV28 and TRBJ2-1; D might be TRBD1 (5 bases). Germline V gene sequence: CDR1 MDHEN, CDR2 SYDVKM. The CDR3 length is 17 residues. The V gene lost 3 bases and the J gene lost 4 bases, with 19 bases spanning the gap. CDR3 protein: CASSFPTDKKKYNEQFF. The CDR3 region has the DNA TGTGCCAGCAGTTTTCCTACGGACAAAAAGAAGTACAATGAGCAGTTCTTC.

This chain links TRBV7-2 with TRBJ2-2; 7 positions agree with TRBD2. Germline assignment: CDR1 SGHTA and CDR2 FQGNSA. With 5 bases clipped from V and 0 bases from J, the junction kept 6 bases outside the gene matches. This CDR3 has 16 amino acids. CDR3 protein: CASSRDYLANTGELFF. The CDR3, as DNA: TGTGCCAGCAGCCGGGACTATCTAGCGAACACCGGGGAGCTGTTTTTT. Supplemented by reference TRBV7-2 and TRBJ2-2, the full variable domain reads GAGVSQSPSNKVTEKGKDVELRCDPISGHTALYWYRQSLGQGLEFLIYFQGNSAPDKSGLPSDRFSAERTGGSVSTLTIQRTQQEDSAVYLCASSRDYLANTGELFFGEGSRLTVL.

This clonotype was seen only a few times. In DNA form, the CDR3 reads TGTGCCAGCAGCCAAGAGGGCCACACAGATACGCAGTATTTT. Translated: CASSQEGHTDTQYF. The chain uses TRBV3-1 and TRBJ2-3, with no clear D. CDR1 and CDR2 (germline): LGHDT, YNNKEL (reference sequence). This CDR3 comprises 14 residues. The ends were cut back, 0 bases at V and 2 bases at J, with 6 bases in the middle.